One TCR beta chain is described in this entry. Germline V gene sequence: CDR1 MDHEN, CDR2 SYDVKM. CDR3 length: 15 residues. V dropped 7 bases and J dropped 0 bases, with 13 bases sitting between them. The sample comes from a study of blood T cell repertoires in COVID-19. Profiled with immunoSEQ multiplex PCR; TCRdb holds only in-frame clones, not every one. The data contain about 300,000 clones, 87% of them singletons. Participant-reported clinical history was the basis for cohort assignment. This receptor was obtained from a woman aged 30 to 39 who had recovered from COVID-19. Sequenced: PBMCs or T cells enriched from blood (not recorded which). The chain recombines TRBV28 with TRBJ1-5; a possible D gene is TRBD1 (6 bases). This chain's CDR3 is CASNLRGYSNQPQHF. CDR3 sequence (DNA): TGTGCCAGCAACCTAAGGGGGTATAGCAATCAGCCCCAGCATTTT.